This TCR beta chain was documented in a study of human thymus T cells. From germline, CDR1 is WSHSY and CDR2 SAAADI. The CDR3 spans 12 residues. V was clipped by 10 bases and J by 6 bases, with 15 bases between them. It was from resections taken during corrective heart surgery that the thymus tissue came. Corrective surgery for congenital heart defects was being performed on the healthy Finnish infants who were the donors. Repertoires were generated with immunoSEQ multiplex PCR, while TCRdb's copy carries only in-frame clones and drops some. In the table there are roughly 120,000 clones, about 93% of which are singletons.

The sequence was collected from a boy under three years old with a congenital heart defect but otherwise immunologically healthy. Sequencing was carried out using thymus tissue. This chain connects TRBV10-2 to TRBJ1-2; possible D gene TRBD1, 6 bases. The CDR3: CATGGGGNGYTF. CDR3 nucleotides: TGCGCCACCGGCGGAGGGGGTAATGGCTACACCTTC.